This TCR beta chain derives from a study of cytotoxic CD8 clonotypes in ibrutinib-treated CLL. Background on the study: A mean of approximately 260,000 productive templates and just under 95,000 productive rearrangements was obtained per sample.

V lost 8 bases and J 4 bases, leaving 12 bases between the germline ends. Per the germline V gene, CDR1 is MNHNY and CDR2 is SVGAGI (reference sequence). This CDR3 has 13 residues. General study points: Researchers report that baseline clonality outpaced age-matched healthy donors and tracked circulating CD8+ T-cell counts. Investigators sampled sustained-remission and progressing patients at differing times. A rise in clonality was seen at ibrutinib response, and a fall back toward baseline was seen at progression.

Method: immunoSEQ multiplex PCR; TCRdb's copy keeps in-frame clones and lacks some. The table has around 52,000 clones, 56% seen once. This clone has ten or more counts. Its target is not known. This clonotype originated in a human donor with chronic lymphocytic leukemia. This sequence joins TRBV6-6 and TRBJ1-3; no clear D gene. This specimen was PBMCs, taken after 24 months of ibrutinib treatment. CDR3 DNA: TGTGCCAGCGTTAGGAACTTCGGAAACACCATATATTTT. It encodes CASVRNFGNTIYF.